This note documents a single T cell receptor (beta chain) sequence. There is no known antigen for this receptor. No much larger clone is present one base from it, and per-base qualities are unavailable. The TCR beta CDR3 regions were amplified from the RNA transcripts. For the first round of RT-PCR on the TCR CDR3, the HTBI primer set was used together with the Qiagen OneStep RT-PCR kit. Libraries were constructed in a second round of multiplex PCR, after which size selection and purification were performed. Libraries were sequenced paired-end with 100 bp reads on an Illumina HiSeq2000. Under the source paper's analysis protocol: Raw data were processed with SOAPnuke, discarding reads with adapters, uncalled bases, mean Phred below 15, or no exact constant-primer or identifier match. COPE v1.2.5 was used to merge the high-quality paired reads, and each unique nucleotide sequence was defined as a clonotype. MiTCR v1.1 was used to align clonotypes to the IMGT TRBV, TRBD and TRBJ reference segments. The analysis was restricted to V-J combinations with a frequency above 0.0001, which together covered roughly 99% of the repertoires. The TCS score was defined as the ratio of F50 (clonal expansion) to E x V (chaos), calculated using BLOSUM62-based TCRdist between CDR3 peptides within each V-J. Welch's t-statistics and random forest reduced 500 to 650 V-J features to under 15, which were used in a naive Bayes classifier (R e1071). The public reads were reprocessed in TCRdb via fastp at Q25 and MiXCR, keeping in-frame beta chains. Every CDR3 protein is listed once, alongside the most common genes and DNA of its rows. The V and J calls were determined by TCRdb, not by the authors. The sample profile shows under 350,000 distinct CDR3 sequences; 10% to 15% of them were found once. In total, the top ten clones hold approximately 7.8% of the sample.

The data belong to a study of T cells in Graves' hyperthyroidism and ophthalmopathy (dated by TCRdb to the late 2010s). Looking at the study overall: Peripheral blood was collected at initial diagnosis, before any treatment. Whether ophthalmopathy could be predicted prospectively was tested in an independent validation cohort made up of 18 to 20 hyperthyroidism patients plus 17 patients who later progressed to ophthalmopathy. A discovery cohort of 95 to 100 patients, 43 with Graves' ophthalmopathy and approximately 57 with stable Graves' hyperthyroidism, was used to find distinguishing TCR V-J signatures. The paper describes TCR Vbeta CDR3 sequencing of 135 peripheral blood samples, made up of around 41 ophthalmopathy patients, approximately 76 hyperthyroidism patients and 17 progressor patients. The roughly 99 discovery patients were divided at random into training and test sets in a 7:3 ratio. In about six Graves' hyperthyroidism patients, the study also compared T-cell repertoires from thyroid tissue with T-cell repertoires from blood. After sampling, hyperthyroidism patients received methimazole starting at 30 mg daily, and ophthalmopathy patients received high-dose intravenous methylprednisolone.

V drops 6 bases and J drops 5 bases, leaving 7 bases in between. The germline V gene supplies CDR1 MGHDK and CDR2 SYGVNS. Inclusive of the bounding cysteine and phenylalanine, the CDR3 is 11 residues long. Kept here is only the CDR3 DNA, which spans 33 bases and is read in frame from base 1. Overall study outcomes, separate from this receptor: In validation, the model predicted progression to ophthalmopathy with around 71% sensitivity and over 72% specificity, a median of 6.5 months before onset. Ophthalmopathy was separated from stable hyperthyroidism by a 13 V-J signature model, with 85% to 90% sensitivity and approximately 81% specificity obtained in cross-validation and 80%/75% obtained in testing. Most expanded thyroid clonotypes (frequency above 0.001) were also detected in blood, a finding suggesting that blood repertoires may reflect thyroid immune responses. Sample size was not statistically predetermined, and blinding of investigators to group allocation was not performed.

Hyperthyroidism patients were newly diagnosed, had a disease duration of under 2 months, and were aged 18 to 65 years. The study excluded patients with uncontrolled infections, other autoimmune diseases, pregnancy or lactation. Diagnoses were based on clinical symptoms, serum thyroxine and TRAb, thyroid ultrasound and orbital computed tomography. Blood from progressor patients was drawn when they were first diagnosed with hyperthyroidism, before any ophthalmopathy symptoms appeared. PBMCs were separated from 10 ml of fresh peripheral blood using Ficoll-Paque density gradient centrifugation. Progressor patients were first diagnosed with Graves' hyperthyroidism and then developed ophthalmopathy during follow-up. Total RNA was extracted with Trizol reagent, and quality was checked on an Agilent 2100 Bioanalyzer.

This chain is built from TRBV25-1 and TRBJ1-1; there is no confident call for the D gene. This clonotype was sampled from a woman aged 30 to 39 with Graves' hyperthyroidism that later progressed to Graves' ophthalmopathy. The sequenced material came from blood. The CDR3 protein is CASSDGTEAFF. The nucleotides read TGTGCCAGCAGCGACGGAACTGAAGCTTTCTTT.